The rows below give T cell receptor beta chains drawn from one sample of a study of molecular identifiers for immune sequencing clone quantification. TCRdb fed the PCR reads into MiXCR, producing one record per CDR3 protein. This sample carries about 53,000 distinct CDR3 sequences, about a third of them seen once, and the ten largest clones take 3% to 4.5%. The specimen sequenced was naive CD8+ T cells from blood, with Jurkat cell RNA spiked in. The receptors stem from a human donor in good health. Some libraries in this study had Jurkat cell RNA spiked in. CDR3s include the opening cysteine and the closing phenylalanine or tryptophan. Fields, in order: V gene, clone size, J gene, D gene, CDR3 protein, CDR3 DNA. A D gene is named only where the DNA matches it firmly. Clone size, where shown, is once, few, many, or a class for clones that have expanded.

>TRBV9|medium-sized|TRBJ1-5|-
CASSVGTGSAQPQHF
TGTGCCAGCAGCGTAGGTACAGGGTCAGCTCAGCCCCAGCATTTT
>TRBV6-2/TRBV6-3|-|TRBJ2-1|-
CASSYVRGRSYNEQFF
TGTGCCAGCAGTTACGTCCGGGGCCGTTCCTACAATGAGCAGTTCTTC
>TRBV10-2|few|TRBJ1-5|-
CASRSGGGGNQPQHF
TGCGCCAGCAGATCGGGGGGTGGAGGCAATCAGCCCCAGCATTTT
>TRBV7-2|few|TRBJ2-3|-
CASIPGRVTTDTQYF
TGTGCCAGCATCCCAGGACGGGTAACCACAGATACGCAGTATTTT
>TRBV28|many|TRBJ1-4|TRBD1
CASSRDRGPNEKLFF
TGTGCCAGCAGCCGGGACAGGGGTCCGAATGAAAAACTGTTTTTT
>TRBV20-1|many|TRBJ2-2|-
CSAQGINTGELFF
TGCAGTGCTCAGGGGATTAACACCGGGGAGCTGTTTTTT
>TRBV7-9|few|TRBJ2-5|-
CASSLVRATQETQYF
TGTGCCAGCAGCTTAGTGAGGGCTACTCAAGAGACCCAGTACTTC
>TRBV28|many|TRBJ2-1|TRBD2
CASSRDLAGSYNEQFF
TGTGCCAGCAGTCGCGATCTAGCGGGATCCTACAATGAGCAGTTCTTC
>TRBV2|many|TRBJ2-5|-
CASRGLQETQYF
TGTGCCAGCAGGGGACTCCAAGAGACCCAGTACTTC
>TRBV20-1|many|TRBJ2-1|-
CSARAVSRGPSEQFF
TGCAGTGCTAGAGCGGTGTCGCGGGGGCCTAGTGAGCAGTTCTTC
>TRBV11-2|few|TRBJ1-3|-
CASSLGGNTIYF
TGTGCCAGCAGCTTAGGTGGAAACACCATATATTTT
>TRBV20-1|-|TRBJ2-5|-
CSADSWGEYQETQYF
TGCAGTGCTGATAGCTGGGGCGAGTACCAAGAGACCCAGTACTTC
>TRBV28|few|TRBJ2-5|-
CASSLLETQETQYF
TGTGCCAGCAGTTTATTGGAGACACAAGAGACCCAGTACTTC
>TRBV28|many|TRBJ2-7|-
CASSLRDPRTGQYF
TGTGCCAGCAGTTTACGGGACCCAAGGACGGGGCAGTACTTC
>TRBV6-5|-|TRBJ2-7|-
CASSYAGGGYVQYF
TGTGCCAGCAGTTACGCCGGGGGAGGCTACGTGCAGTACTTC
>TRBV6-6|few|TRBJ1-2|-
CASLLTGQGYGYTF
TGTGCCAGCCTCCTCACAGGGCAGGGCTATGGCTACACCTTC
>TRBV7-9|once|TRBJ2-5|-
CASGWNKGPQETQYF
TGTGCCAGCGGCTGGAACAAGGGGCCCCAAGAGACCCAGTACTTC
>TRBV27|many|TRBJ1-4|-
CASSLSGVRRKLFF
TGTGCCAGCAGTTTGTCCGGGGTTCGGAGAAAACTGTTTTTT
>TRBV28|-|TRBJ2-7|TRBD1
CASRRTGGAYEQYF
TGTGCCAGCAGGAGGACAGGGGGGGCCTACGAGCAGTACTTC
>TRBV11-2|few|TRBJ2-1|-
CASSPTGPYNEQFF
TGTGCCAGCAGCCCCACCGGTCCCTACAATGAGCAGTTCTTC